This TCR beta chain was sequenced for a study of cytomegalovirus exposure and HLA in healthy donors. Findings of the study overall: Later analysis placed DRB1 highest and HLA-C lowest in TCR association rates, which differed by HLA locus.

Healthy individuals who donated bone marrow served as the donors. Vbeta (60) and Jbeta (13) primers were used in the PCR. Here immunoSEQ multiplex PCR was the method, and the copy in TCRdb shows in-frame clones only, minus some. The sample lists 100,000 to 150,000 clones; 81% were seen once. As to this clone: The target antigen is unknown.

The sequencing sample was made of PBMCs. The TCR originated in a man between 35 and 55 years old in good health and CMV-seronegative.

In DNA, the CDR3 is TGTGCCAGCAGTGAGCCGGGACTAGGGGTAGAAGAGCAGTTCTTC. It codes for CASSEPGLGVEEQFF. The chain has TRBV6-4 and TRBJ2-1; TRBD2 matches 8 bases. The CDR3 extends over 15 amino acids. The germline gives CDR1 MRHNA, CDR2 SNTAGT. The V and J ends lost 3 bases and 10 bases, in that order; junction bases with no gene match: 11.